Presented here are 16 T cell receptor beta chains from one specimen sequenced in a study of shared clonotypes between healthy human individuals (dated by TCRdb to the early 2020s). Receptor libraries were prepared by the immunoSEQ multiplex PCR assay. The immuneACCESS repertoire file appears here via TCRdb, limited to in-frame rearrangements. These files lack a portion of the clones; in checked studies, under half of the deficit traces to unresolved V genes, and the cause of the others is not known. This sample comprises approximately 720,000 clones, just over 90% of them detected only once. The ten largest clones take up 24% of the sample. For the CD8 naive samples, CD45RO-negative cells were positively selected for CCR7, yielding a CD45RA+CCR7+ population from which TemRA cells were excluded. The sequencing sample was made of naive CD8+ T cells sorted from blood. What this sample's cell subset or site label stands for: CD45RA+CCR7+. Receptors were obtained from a young man in good health.

The V gene is TRBV11-2, the J gene TRBJ2-7; 7 nucleotides agree with TRBD2. V trimming: 1 base; J trimming: 5 bases; junction bases outside the gene matches: 14. The CDR3 runs 17 residues. Germline CDR1 SGHAT, CDR2 FQNNGV. The CDR3 loop reads CASSLGSLGREFDEQYF. CDR3 DNA: TGTGCCAGCAGCTTAGGTTCCCTGGGGCGGGAGTTCGACGAGCAGTACTTC.

The J gene is TRBJ2-7, the V gene TRBV7-9; D ambiguous. Between the trimmed V and J ends, which lost 5 bases and 5 bases, there was a span of 13 bases. The germline gives CDR1 SEHNR, CDR2 FQNEAQ (reference sequence). This CDR3 comprises 13 residues. CDR3 sequence: CASSSRPRDEQYF. The CDR3 DNA is TGTGCCAGCAGCAGCAGGCCACGTGACGAGCAGTACTTC.

The chain is built from TRBV5-4 and TRBJ2-3; D unresolved. Germline values: CDR1 SGHNT, CDR2 YYREEE (reference sequence). The CDR3 loop spans 11 amino acids. V was clipped by 2 bases and J by 11 bases, with 9 bases between them. CDR3 in DNA: TGTGCCAGCAGCTTTGGCTCTTTGCAGTATTTT. Translating it yields CASSFGSLQYF.

The genes are TRBV2 and TRBJ2-1; 10 positions agree with TRBD2. Trimming cost V 2 bases and J 7 bases; bases outside gene matches: 8. CDR3 length: 16 residues. Germline CDR1 SNHLY, CDR2 FYNNEI. CDR3 bases: TGTGCCAGCAGTGAATTCCTAGCGGGAGACGGTAATGAGCAGTTCTTC. Its translation is CASSEFLAGDGNEQFF. Based on the CDR3 plus reference TRBV2 and TRBJ2-1, the full variable domain is EPEVTQTPSHQVTQMGQEVILRCVPISNHLYFYWYRQILGQKVEFLVSFYNNEISEKSEIFDDQFSVERPDGSNFTLKIRSTKLEDSAMYFCASSEFLAGDGNEQFFGPGTRLTVL.

This chain joins TRBV28 and TRBJ2-2, with D possibly being TRBD2 (5 bases). V lost 2 bases and J lost 3, with 7 bases in between. The CDR3 runs to 14 residues. The germline gives CDR1 MDHEN, CDR2 SYDVKM. CDR3 DNA: TGTGCCAGCAGTTTACGGGAATACACCGGGGAGCTGTTTTTT. Translation: CASSLREYTGELFF.

The gene calls are TRBV5-4 and TRBJ2-7; D is possibly TRBD2 (5 bases). Between the trimmed V and J ends, which lost 1 base and 4 bases, there was a span of 12 bases. CDR3 length equals 14 residues. Looked up from germline, CDR1 is SGHNT and CDR2 is YYREEE (reference sequence). In nucleotides, the CDR3 is TGTGCCAGCAGCTTGAGATTAGCGAGTTACGAGCAGTACTTC. Encoded protein: CASSLRLASYEQYF.

The J gene is TRBJ1-1, the V gene TRBV19, with unresolved D. The CDR3 has 17 residues. Trimming cost V 3 bases and J 0 bases, with 17 bases left between them. From germline, CDR1 is LNHDA and CDR2 SQIVND (reference sequence). The chain's CDR3 is CASSIDLRSPLNTEAFF. The CDR3 coding sequence is TGTGCCAGTAGTATCGACCTCCGCAGTCCATTGAACACTGAAGCTTTCTTT.

Turning to this clone: Other DNA sequences in this sample translate to the same CDR3. The V call is TRBV27, the J call TRBJ2-7; 8 bases fit TRBD2. Trimming at V came to 2 bases and at J to 3 bases, leaving 3 bases not matched to a gene. The CDR3 runs 14 residues. Germline loops: CDR1 MNHEY, CDR2 SMNVEV (reference sequence). CDR3 sequence reads: CASSLGGRSYEQYF. The CDR3 bases are TGTGCCAGCAGTTTAGGCGGGAGGAGCTACGAGCAGTACTTC.

V is TRBV15 and J is TRBJ2-3; possible D gene TRBD2, 5 bases. Between the trimmed V and J ends, which lost 3 bases and 4 bases, there was a span of 23 bases. The germline gives CDR1 LNHNV, CDR2 YYDKDF (reference sequence). CDR3 size: 18 residues. CDR3 DNA sequence: TGTGCCACCAGCAGGGACTTTAGCGCCACAGAGGGCGCAGATACGCAGTATTTT. Encoded protein: CATSRDFSATEGADTQYF.

This clone was seen a handful of times. The gene calls are TRBV27 and TRBJ1-2, with TRBD1 identical over 9 bases. With 4 bases clipped from V and 5 bases from J, the junction kept 5 bases outside the gene matches. The CDR3 sequence is 14 residues long. The germline V gene has CDR1 MNHEY and CDR2 SMNVEV (reference sequence). CDR3 sequence reads: CASSSGTGWYGYTF. The CDR3 DNA follows: TGTGCCAGCAGTTCCGGGACAGGGTGGTATGGCTACACCTTC.

To note about this clone: Within the sample, other DNA sequences also encode this same CDR3. This chain links TRBV19 with TRBJ2-2; D is possibly TRBD2 (5 bases). Trimming cost V 3 bases and J 5 bases, with 7 bases left between them. In germline, CDR1 is LNHDA, CDR2 SQIVND (reference sequence). The CDR3 is 13 residues long. The CDR3 DNA is TGTGCCAGTAGTATCTCGGGAACCGGGGAGCTGTTTTTT. It translates to CASSISGTGELFF.

The gene calls are TRBV21-1 and TRBJ1-4; the table's D call TRBD1 went unverified against the DNA. TRBV21-1 is noted as a pseudogene. The CDR3 contains 15 residues. CDR3 region: CASSKLSQGDEKLFF. Written as DNA, the CDR3 is TGTGCCAGCAGCAAACTTTCACAGGGAGACGAAAAACTGTTTTTT.

V gene TRBV7-2 combines with J gene TRBJ2-3; possible D gene TRBD2, 5 bases. The CDR3 is 14 amino acids. The germline V and J ends were trimmed by 5 bases and 2 bases, with 11 bases remaining between them. Per germline, CDR1 SGHTA and CDR2 FQGNSA. The CDR3 DNA reads TGTGCCAGCAGCCCAATAGCGATCACAGATACGCAGTATTTT. This sequence encodes CASSPIAITDTQYF.

The chain couples TRBV7-9 to TRBJ2-7; D possibly uses TRBD1 or TRBD2 (6 bases each). The CDR3 has 17 residues. Trimming shortened V by 1 base and J by 3 bases, and 19 bases separated the two germline ends. The germline CDR1 and CDR2 sequences are SEHNR and FQNEAQ (reference sequence). In nucleotides, the CDR3 is TGTGCCAGCAGCTTAGATCCCGGTGGGGGGCCTCTCTACGAGCAGTACTTC. It yields the protein CASSLDPGGGPLYEQYF.

The CDR3 DNA reads TGTGCCAGCAGCTGGACAGGGACCTCTGGAAACACCATATATTTT. Residues: CASSWTGTSGNTIYF. The chain is built from TRBV9 and TRBJ1-3; the match to TRBD1 covers 8 bases. The CDR3 totals 15 residues. Germline assignment: CDR1 SGDLS and CDR2 YYNGEE. Trimming cost V 4 bases and J 0 bases; bases outside gene matches: 3.

The J gene is TRBJ2-7, the V gene TRBV11-2; a possible D gene is TRBD2 (6 bases). The CDR3 has 16 residues. The germline gives CDR1 SGHAT, CDR2 FQNNGV. Trimming removed 6 bases at V and 3 bases at J, with 21 bases between. The CDR3 loop reads CASRDEGLYTLYEQYF. The CDR3 nucleotides read TGTGCCAGCAGAGACGAGGGACTCTATACCCTCTACGAGCAGTACTTC.